What follows is one T cell receptor beta chain and its context. The target antigen is unknown. This PCR relied on a set of 60 Vbeta primers and 13 Jbeta primers. The repertoire was sequenced with immunoSEQ multiplex PCR; TCRdb's copy has only in-frame clones and lacks some. Counted here are 150,000 or so clones, 82% occurring once; the ten biggest clones make up more than 2.5%. This CDR3 is built from 16 residues. Germline V gives CDR1 SQVTM, CDR2 ANQGSEA. The V and J ends lost 6 bases and 1 base respectively, with 18 bases between them. The sample belongs to a study of cytomegalovirus exposure and HLA in healthy donors. Whole-study results and caveats: Immune exposure information comprised only CMV serostatus.

This clonotype originated in a young man in good health and CMV-seropositive. Sequencing input: PBMCs. This chain connects TRBV29-1 to TRBJ1-4, with D possibly being TRBD1 (6 bases). CDR3 sequence: CSVLKTGRGTNEKLFF. In DNA, the CDR3 is TGCAGCGTCCTTAAAACAGGGAGGGGAACTAATGAAAAACTGTTTTTT.